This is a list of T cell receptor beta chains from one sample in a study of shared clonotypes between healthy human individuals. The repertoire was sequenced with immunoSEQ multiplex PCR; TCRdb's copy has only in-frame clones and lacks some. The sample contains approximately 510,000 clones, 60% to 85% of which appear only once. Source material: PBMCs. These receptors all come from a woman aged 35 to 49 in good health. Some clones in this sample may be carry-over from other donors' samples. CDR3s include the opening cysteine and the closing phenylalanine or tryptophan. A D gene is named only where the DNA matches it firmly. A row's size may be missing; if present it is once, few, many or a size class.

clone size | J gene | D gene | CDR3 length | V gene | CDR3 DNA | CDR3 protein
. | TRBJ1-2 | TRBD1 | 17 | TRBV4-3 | TGCGCCAGCAGCCAAGATTTCGCGACAGGGCTAAACTATGGCTACACCTTC | CASSQDFATGLNYGYTF
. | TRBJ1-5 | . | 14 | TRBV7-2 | TGTGCCAGCAGCTTCAGGCACGGGGATCAGCCCCAGCATTTT | CASSFRHGDQPQHF
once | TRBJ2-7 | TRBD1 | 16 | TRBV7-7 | TGTGCCAGCAGACCTGGATTAGGACAGGGGACCTCCGAGCAGTACTTC | CASRPGLGQGTSEQYF
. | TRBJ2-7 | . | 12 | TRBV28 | TGTGCCAGCAGATCGGAAGCGGGCGAGCAGTACTTC | CASRSEAGEQYF
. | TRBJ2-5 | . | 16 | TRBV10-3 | TGTGCCATCAGCGCAACGGCCGTGGGGTTCGGGGAGACCCAGTACTTC | CAISATAVGFGETQYF
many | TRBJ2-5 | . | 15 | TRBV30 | TGTGCCTGGAGTACCTGGGGGGAGGTCTGGGAGACCCAGTACTTC | CAWSTWGEVWETQYF
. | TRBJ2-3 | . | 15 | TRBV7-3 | TGTGCCAGCAGCCCGGGACTGCTACCCACAGATACGCAGTATTTT | CASSPGLLPTDTQYF
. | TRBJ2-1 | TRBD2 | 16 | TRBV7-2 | TGTGCCAGCAGCTCTACTAGCGGGGTATTCTACAATGAGCAGTTCTTC | CASSSTSGVFYNEQFF
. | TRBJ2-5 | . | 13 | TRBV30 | TGTGCCTGGAGTATGGGGGACCTTAAGACCCAGTACTTC | CAWSMGDLKTQYF
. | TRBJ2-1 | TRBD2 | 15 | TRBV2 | TGTGCCAGCAGTGAGTTAGGTGGGAGGGAATATGAGCAGTTCTTC | CASSELGGREYEQFF
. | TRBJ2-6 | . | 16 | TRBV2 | TGTGCCAGCAGTGTACCACTTCTCTCTGGGGCCAACGTCCTGACTTTC | CASSVPLLSGANVLTF
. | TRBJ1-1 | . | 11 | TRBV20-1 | TGCAGTGCTCCGGAGAACACTGAAGCTTTCTTT | CSAPENTEAFF
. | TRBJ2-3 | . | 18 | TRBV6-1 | TGTGCCAGCAGTGAAGCGCACGGGATCGGCAGAAGCACAGATACGCAGTATTTT | CASSEAHGIGRSTDTQYF
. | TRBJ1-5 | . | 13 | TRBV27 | TGTGCCAGCAGTTCATCTAGCAATCAGCCCCAGCATTTT | CASSSSSNQPQHF
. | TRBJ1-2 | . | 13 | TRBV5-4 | TGTGCCAGCAGCTTGGTGGGAACTCCTGGCTACACCTTC | CASSLVGTPGYTF
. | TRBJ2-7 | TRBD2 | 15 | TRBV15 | TGTGCCACCAGCAGAGGTAGCGGGAGTGCTTACGAGCAGTACTTC | CATSRGSGSAYEQYF
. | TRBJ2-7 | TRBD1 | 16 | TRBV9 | TGTGCCAGCAGCGTAGGGCTAGCAGGGGGCATCTACGAGCAGTACTTC | CASSVGLAGGIYEQYF
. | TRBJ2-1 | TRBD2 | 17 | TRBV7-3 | TGTGCCAGCAGCCCGACCGCTACTAGCGGGAGGAGTAATGAGCAGTTCTTC | CASSPTATSGRSNEQFF
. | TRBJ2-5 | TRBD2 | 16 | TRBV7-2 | TGTGCCAGCAGCTTAGCTCCTGCGGGAGGCCCAGAGACCCAGTACTTC | CASSLAPAGGPETQYF
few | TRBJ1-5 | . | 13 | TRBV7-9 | TGTGCCAGCAGCTCAGGGTTCAATCAGCCCCAGCATTTT | CASSSGFNQPQHF
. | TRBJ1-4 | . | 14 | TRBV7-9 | TGTGCCAGCAGCCCCGACGGGGAGGGTGAAAAACTGTTTTTT | CASSPDGEGEKLFF
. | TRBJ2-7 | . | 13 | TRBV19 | TGTGCCAGTAGTTCAGGGGCCTCCTACGAGCAGTACTTC | CASSSGASYEQYF
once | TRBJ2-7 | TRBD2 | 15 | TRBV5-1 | TGCGCCAGCAGCTTGGCAGCGGGGAACTCCTACGAGCAGTACTTC | CASSLAAGNSYEQYF
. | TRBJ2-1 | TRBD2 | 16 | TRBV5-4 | TGTGCCTCTCAACCTAGCGGAGACCGCTCCTACAATGAGCAGTTCTTC | CASQPSGDRSYNEQFF
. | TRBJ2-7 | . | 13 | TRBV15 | TGTGCCACCAGCGAACGGACAGTTTACGAGCAGTACTTC | CATSERTVYEQYF
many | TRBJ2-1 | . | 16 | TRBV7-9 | TGTGCCAGCAGGACCTCTAGAAATGTCATCTTCAATGAGCAGTTCTTC | CASRTSRNVIFNEQFF
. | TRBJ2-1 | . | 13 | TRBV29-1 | TGCAGCGTTCCGGAGTGGGGGTACAATGAGCAGTTCTTC | CSVPEWGYNEQFF
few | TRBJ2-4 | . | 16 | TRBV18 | TGTGCCAGCTCACCAGGGGGCCAAATAGTCAAAAACATTCAGTACTTC | CASSPGGQIVKNIQYF
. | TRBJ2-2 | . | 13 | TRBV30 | TGTGCCTGGCAGGGACATGCCGCCGGGGAGCTGTTTTTT | CAWQGHAAGELFF
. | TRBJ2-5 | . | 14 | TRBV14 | TGTGCCAGCAACTCGCCGGGTCCCTCTTTCCCGCAGTACTTC | CASNSPGPSFPQYF
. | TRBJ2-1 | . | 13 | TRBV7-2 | TGTGCCAGCAGCTTTGTCCCCCGGGCCGAGCAGTTCTTC | CASSFVPRAEQFF
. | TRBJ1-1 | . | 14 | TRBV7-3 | TGTGCCAGCAGCTCCGCGGCAGGCCCCACTGAAGCTTTCTTT | CASSSAAGPTEAFF
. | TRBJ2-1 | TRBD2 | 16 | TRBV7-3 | TGTGCCAGCAGCCCGACTAGCGGGAGGTATTACAATGAGCAGTTCTTC | CASSPTSGRYYNEQFF
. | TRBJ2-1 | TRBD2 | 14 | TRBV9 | TGTGCCAGCAGCGTTCCCGGGACTAGCCCTGAGCAGTTCTTC | CASSVPGTSPEQFF
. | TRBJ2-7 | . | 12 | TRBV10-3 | TGTGCCTCCTCGGGTTCCGACTACGAGCAGTACTTC | CASSGSDYEQYF
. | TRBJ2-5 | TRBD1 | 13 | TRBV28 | TGTGCCAGCAGCCCAGGGACAGGGGAGACCCAGTACTTC | CASSPGTGETQYF
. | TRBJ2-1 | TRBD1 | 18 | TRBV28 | TGTGCCAGCCCTCCCGGAAGGGTTCGACAGGGTTTGGGGAATGAGCAGTTCTTC | CASPPGRVRQGLGNEQFF
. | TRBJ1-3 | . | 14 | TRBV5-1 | TGCGCCAGCAGCACGGATGTAGCTGGAAACACCATATATTTT | CASSTDVAGNTIYF
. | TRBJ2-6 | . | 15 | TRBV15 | TGTGCCACCAGCAGACCGGCGGGGGGGGCCAACGTCCTGACTTTC | CATSRPAGGANVLTF
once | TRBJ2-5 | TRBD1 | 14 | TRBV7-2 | TGTGCCAGCAGCTCCGGACAGGGGGGAGAGACCCAGTACTTC | CASSSGQGGETQYF
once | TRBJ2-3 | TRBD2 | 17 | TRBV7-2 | TGTGCCAGCAGCTTATGGGGTCTAGCGGGAGCTGTAGATACGCAGTATTTT | CASSLWGLAGAVDTQYF
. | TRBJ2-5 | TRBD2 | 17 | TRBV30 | TGTGCCTGGAGCCTTAGGGGACTAGCGGGAGGCCAAGAGACCCAGTACTTC | CAWSLRGLAGGQETQYF
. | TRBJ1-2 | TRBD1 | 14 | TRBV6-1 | TGTGCCAGCAGGGACGCCGGGACAGGGGATGGCTACACCTTC | CASRDAGTGDGYTF
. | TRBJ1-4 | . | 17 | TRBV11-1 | TGTGCCAGCAGCTCCCGTCCCGGGACACCTAAGCAGGAAAAACTGTTTTTT | CASSSRPGTPKQEKLFF
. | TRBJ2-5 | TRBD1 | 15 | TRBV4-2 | TGTGCCAGCAGCCAGGCGACAGGGGCATCAGAGACCCAGTACTTC | CASSQATGASETQYF
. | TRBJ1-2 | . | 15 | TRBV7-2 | TGTGCCAGCAGCCAAAGGACCGGCTCGCACTATGGCTACACCTTC | CASSQRTGSHYGYTF
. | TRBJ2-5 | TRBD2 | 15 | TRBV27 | TGTGCCAGCAGTTTACGACTAGCGGGGCAAGAGACCCAGTACTTC | CASSLRLAGQETQYF
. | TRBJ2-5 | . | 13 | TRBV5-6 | TGTGCCAGCAGGGGACGGTGGAGGGAGACCCAGTACTTC | CASRGRWRETQYF
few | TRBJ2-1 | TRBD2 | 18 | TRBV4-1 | TGCGCCAGCAGCAGAGGACTAGCGGGAGGGGTTTCCTACAATGAGCAGTTCTTC | CASSRGLAGGVSYNEQFF
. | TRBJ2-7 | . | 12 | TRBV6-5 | TGTGCCAGCAGTAGGACAGCCTACGAGCAGTACTTC | CASSRTAYEQYF
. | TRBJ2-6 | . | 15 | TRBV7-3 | TGTGCCAGCACCCCGCTAGGGTCTGGGGCCAACGTCCTGACTTTC | CASTPLGSGANVLTF
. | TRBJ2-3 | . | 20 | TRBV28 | TGTGCCAGCAGGGCTGGACAGGGGGGAGGACTAGCGGGTCGCACAGATACGCAGTATTTT | CASRAGQGGGLAGRTDTQYF
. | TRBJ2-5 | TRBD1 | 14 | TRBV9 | TGTGCCAGCAGCGCAGGACAGGGCCAAGAGACCCAGTACTTC | CASSAGQGQETQYF
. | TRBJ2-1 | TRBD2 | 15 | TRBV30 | TGTGCCTGGAGCCCGGGACTAGCGGGAGGTAATGAGCAGTTCTTC | CAWSPGLAGGNEQFF
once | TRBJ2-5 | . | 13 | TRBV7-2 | TGTGCCAGCAGCTGGACCCGGGAGGAGACCCAGTACTTC | CASSWTREETQYF
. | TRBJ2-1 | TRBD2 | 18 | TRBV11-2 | TGTGCCAGCAGCTTAAGTACTAGCGGGAGGGGTACCTACAATGAGCAGTTCTTC | CASSLSTSGRGTYNEQFF